This entry concerns a single T cell receptor (beta chain). This entry belongs to a study of blood T cell repertoires in COVID-19. Produced via immunoSEQ multiplex PCR; TCRdb's table is partial and in-frame only. The sample has around 190,000 clones, 85% to 90% seen once; the top ten hold about 20%. The CDR3 is made up of 19 amino acids. Trimming took 1 base from V and 0 from J; bases not matched to a gene: 12. Looked up from germline, CDR1 is SGHRS and CDR2 is YFSETQ. The clonotype was recovered from a man in his 70s with active or convalescent COVID-19. What was sequenced was peripheral blood. This chain joins TRBV5-1 and TRBJ1-3; 8 bases are shared with TRBD1. Here the CDR3 DNA reads TGCGCCAGCAGCTTGCTAGGACAGGGTATCCGGAACTCTGGAAACACCATATATTTT. Translated: CASSLLGQGIRNSGNTIYF. Full variable domain (rest looked up from reference TRBV5-1 and TRBJ1-3): KAGVTQTPRYLIKTRGQQVTLSCSPISGHRSVSWYQQTPGQGLQFLFEYFSETQRNKGNFPGRFSGRQFSNSRSEMNVSTLELGDSALYLCASSLLGQGIRNSGNTIYFGEGSWLTVV.